The 4 T cell receptor beta chains below were found in one sample sequenced in a study of blood T cell repertoires in COVID-19. Only in-frame clones appear in the TCRdb table, and some are missing; sequencing was by immunoSEQ multiplex PCR. The sample includes approximately 90,000 clones, approximately 88% of them seen just once. The sequencing input was peripheral blood. The receptors derive from a woman over 75 with active or convalescent COVID-19.

The chain has TRBV7-2 and TRBJ2-2; weak D call: TRBD2 (6 bases). Trimming stripped 5 bases from V and 0 bases from J, with 13 bases between. Per the germline V gene, CDR1 is SGHTA and CDR2 is FQGNSA. This CDR3 comprises 16 residues. The DNA for the CDR3 is TGTGCCAGCAGCCGGAGGGGTGGGTCGAACACCGGGGAGCTGTTTTTT. Residues: CASSRRGGSNTGELFF.

The rearrangement uses TRBV28 and TRBJ1-2; 7 bases align to TRBD1. There are 13 residues in the CDR3. Germline V gene sequence: CDR1 MDHEN, CDR2 SYDVKM. Trimming took 4 bases from V and 4 from J; bases not matched to a gene: 3. CDR3 DNA: TGTGCCAGCAGTTCCGGGACAGCCTATGGCTACACCTTC. This codes for CASSSGTAYGYTF.

The chain employs TRBV18 and TRBJ1-3; D possibly corresponds to TRBD1 (5 bases). Deletions cut 1 base from V and 6 bases from J, with 22 bases between. This CDR3 spans 18 amino acids. The germline CDR1 and CDR2 sequences are KGHSH and LQKENI. CDR3: CASSPRGTTGDPLNTIYF. The CDR3 coding sequence is TGTGCCAGCTCACCACGGGGCACCACGGGGGACCCCCTAAACACCATATATTTT. Variable domain in full (rest from reference TRBV18 and TRBJ1-3): NAGVMQNPRHLVRRRGQEARLRCSPMKGHSHVYWYRQLPEEGLKFMVYLQKENIIDESGMPKERFSAEFPKEGPSILRIQQVVRGDSAAYFCASSPRGTTGDPLNTIYFGEGSWLTVV.

The gene calls are TRBV5-4 and TRBJ1-1; the D is unclear. This CDR3 contains 13 residues. Germline V gene data show CDR1 as SGHNT and CDR2 as YYREEE (reference sequence). The V and J ends lost 5 bases and 1 base respectively, with 9 bases between them. For the CDR3, the DNA is TGTGCCAGCAGGTCGGGAGAGAACACTGAAGCTTTCTTT. This sequence encodes CASRSGENTEAFF.